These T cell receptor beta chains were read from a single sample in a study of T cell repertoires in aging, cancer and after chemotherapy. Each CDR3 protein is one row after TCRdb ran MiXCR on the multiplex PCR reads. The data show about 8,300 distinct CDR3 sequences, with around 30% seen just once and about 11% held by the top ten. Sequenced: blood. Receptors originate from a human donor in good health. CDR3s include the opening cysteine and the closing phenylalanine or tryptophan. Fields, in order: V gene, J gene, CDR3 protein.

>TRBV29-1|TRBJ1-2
CSVETSGAHGYTF
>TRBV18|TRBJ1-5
CASSPPGNQPQHF
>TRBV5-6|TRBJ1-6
CASSAQVRGYNSPLHF
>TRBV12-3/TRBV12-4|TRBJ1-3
CASSFTRQSSGNTIYF
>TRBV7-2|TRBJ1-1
CASSFARWQGLTEAFF
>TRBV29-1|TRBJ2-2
CSVGGGNTGELFF
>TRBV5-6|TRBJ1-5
CASSFGTGGAQPQHF
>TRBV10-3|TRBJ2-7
CAISSGTPYEQYF
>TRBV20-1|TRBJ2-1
CSATGTSYNNEQFF
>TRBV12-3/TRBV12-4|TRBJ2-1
CASSCTMGDKGCLSSYNEQFF
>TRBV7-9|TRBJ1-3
CASSSQGVRTGNTIYF
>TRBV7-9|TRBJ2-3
CASSRNRQGESTDTQYF
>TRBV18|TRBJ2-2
CASSPKGARNTGELFF
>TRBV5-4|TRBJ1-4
CASSPAVGYEKLFF
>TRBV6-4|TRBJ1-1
CASSDPDKRGTEAFF
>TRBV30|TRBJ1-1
CAWIAPGQGNVNTEAFF
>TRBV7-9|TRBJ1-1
CASSLVLSGTEAFF
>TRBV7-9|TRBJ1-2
CASSLTGFGPNYGYTF
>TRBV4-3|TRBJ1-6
CASSQGKGNSPLHF
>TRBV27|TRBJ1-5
CASSLSSNQPQHF
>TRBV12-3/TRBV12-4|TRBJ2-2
CASSLGGGTGELFF
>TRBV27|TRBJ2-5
CASGRETQYF
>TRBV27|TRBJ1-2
CASSSHRGPNNYGYTF
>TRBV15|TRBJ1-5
CATSREQGGQPQHF
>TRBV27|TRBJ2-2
CASSPSTPYTGELFF
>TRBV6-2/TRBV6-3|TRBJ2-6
CASSSRRAEYSGANVLTF
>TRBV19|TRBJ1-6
CASTPSQGSDSPLHF
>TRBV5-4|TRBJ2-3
CASSLSGGGADTQYF
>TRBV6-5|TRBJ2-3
CASSEEPLDTQYF